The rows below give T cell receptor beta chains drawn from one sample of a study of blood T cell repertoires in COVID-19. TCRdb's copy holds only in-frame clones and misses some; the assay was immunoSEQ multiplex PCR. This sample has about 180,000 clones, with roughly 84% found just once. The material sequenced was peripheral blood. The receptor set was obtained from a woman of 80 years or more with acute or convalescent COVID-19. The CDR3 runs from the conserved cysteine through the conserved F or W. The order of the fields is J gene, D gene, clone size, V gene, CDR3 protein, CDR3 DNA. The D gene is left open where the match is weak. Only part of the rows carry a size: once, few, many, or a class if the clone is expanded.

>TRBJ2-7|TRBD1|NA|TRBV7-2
CASSLVFFQGQGYEQYF
TGTGCCAGCAGCTTAGTTTTTTTTCAGGGACAGGGCTACGAGCAGTACTTC
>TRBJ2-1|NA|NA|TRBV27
CASSRGEPGLAGNEQFF
TGTGCCAGCAGCCGTGGGGAACCGGGACTTGCGGGCAATGAGCAGTTCTTC
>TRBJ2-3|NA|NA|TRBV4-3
CASSQDTGSSTDTQYF
TGCGCCAGCAGCCAAGACACAGGGTCTAGCACAGATACGCAGTATTTT
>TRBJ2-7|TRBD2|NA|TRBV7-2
CASRPGGGSSYEQYF
TGTGCCAGCAGGCCCGGCGGCGGGAGCTCCTACGAGCAGTACTTC
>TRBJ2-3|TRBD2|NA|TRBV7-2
CASSLDLAGGVAQYF
TGTGCCAGCAGCTTAGATCTAGCGGGAGGAGTTGCGCAGTATTTT
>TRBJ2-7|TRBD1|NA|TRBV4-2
CASSQDPGGRSYEQYF
TGTGCCAGCAGCCAAGATCCAGGGGGTCGCTCCTACGAGCAGTACTTC
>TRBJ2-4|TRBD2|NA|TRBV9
CASSALLAGGNKNIQYF
TGTGCCAGCAGCGCCTTACTAGCGGGAGGAAACAAAAACATTCAGTACTTC
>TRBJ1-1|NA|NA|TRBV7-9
CASSTQGMGKAFF
TGTGCCAGCAGTACACAGGGAATGGGGAAAGCTTTCTTT
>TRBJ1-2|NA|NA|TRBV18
CASSPPEPPYGYTF
TGTGCCAGCTCACCACCGGAGCCTCCCTATGGCTACACCTTC
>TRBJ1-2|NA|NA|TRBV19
CASSFPGTRMAYGYTF
TGTGCCAGTAGTTTCCCCGGGACACGCATGGCTTATGGCTACACCTTC
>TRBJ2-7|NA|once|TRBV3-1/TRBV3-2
CASSQGAQQYF
TGTGCCAGCAGCCAAGGGGCCCAGCAGTACTTC
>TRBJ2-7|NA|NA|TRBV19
CASSYIIPIGAGPFSYEQYF
TGTGCCAGTAGTTATATCATTCCGATAGGAGCGGGTCCTTTTTCCTACGAGCAGTACTTC
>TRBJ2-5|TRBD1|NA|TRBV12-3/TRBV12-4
CASSADRGWTQYF
TGTGCCAGCAGTGCTGACAGGGGATGGACCCAGTACTTC
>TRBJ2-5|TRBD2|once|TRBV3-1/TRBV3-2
CASSPNSGGAEETQYF
TGTGCCAGCAGCCCTAATAGCGGGGGGGCCGAAGAGACCCAGTACTTC
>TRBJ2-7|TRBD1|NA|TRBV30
CAWSGDRYEQYF
TGTGCCTGGAGTGGGGACAGGTACGAGCAGTACTTC
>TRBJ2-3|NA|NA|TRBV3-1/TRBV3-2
CASSQREADTQYF
TGTGCCAGCAGCCAAAGAGAGGCAGATACGCAGTATTTT
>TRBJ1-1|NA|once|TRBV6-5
CASRSSYMNTEAFF
TGTGCCAGCAGATCTAGCTACATGAACACTGAAGCTTTCTTT
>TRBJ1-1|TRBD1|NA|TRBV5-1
CASSFQTGGKTEAFF
TGCGCCAGCAGCTTCCAGACAGGGGGGAAAACTGAAGCTTTCTTT
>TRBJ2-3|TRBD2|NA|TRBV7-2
CASRVQRGGVDTQYF
TGTGCCAGCAGGGTTCAGCGGGGGGGAGTAGATACGCAGTATTTT
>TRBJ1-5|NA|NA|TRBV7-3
CASSLGGGNQPQHF
TGTGCCAGCAGCTTGGGAGGGGGCAATCAGCCCCAGCATTTT
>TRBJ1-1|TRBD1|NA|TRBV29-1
CSVGTGPNTEAFF
TGCAGCGTCGGGACAGGCCCGAACACTGAAGCTTTCTTT
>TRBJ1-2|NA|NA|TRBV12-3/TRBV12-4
CASSLGLGQYF
TGTGCCAGCAGTTTAGGGCTTGGACAGTATTTC
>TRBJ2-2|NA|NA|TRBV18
CASSSSQGTGELFF
TGTGCCAGCTCATCTTCGCAGGGGACCGGGGAGCTGTTTTTT
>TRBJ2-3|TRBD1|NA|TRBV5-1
CASSLGQGSTDTQYF
TGCGCCAGCAGCTTAGGACAGGGGAGCACAGATACGCAGTATTTT
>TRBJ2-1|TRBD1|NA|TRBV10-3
CAISGYQQGQRDNEQFF
TGTGCCATCAGTGGCTATCAACAGGGGCAGCGAGACAATGAGCAGTTCTTC
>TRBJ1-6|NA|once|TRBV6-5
CASNRENNSPLHF
TGTGCCAGCAACCGGGAAAATAATTCACCCCTCCACTTT
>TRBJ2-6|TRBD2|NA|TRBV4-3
CASSQETSGGRANVLTF
TGCGCCAGCAGCCAAGAAACTAGCGGTGGGCGGGCCAACGTCCTGACTTTC
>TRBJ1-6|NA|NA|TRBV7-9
CASSLASGSPGPLHF
TGTGCCAGCAGCTTGGCTTCCGGGTCCCCAGGGCCCCTCCACTTT
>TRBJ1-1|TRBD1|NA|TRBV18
CASSTRDSEAFF
TGTGCCAGCTCAACGAGGGACAGTGAAGCTTTCTTT
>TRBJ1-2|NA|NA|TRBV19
CASSIRRNYGYTF
TGTGCCAGTAGTATACGCAGGAACTATGGCTACACCTTC
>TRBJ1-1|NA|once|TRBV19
CASTHRRDTEAFF
TGTGCCAGTACGCACAGAAGAGACACTGAAGCTTTCTTT
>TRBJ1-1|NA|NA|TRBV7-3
CASSLHRDTEAFF
TGTGCCAGCAGCTTACACAGGGACACTGAAGCTTTCTTT
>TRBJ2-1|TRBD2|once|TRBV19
CASGLATASSYNEQFF
TGTGCCTCGGGACTAGCGACTGCTAGCTCCTACAATGAGCAGTTCTTC
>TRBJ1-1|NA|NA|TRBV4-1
CASSQDRAGTRGAFF
TGCGCCAGCAGCCAAGATAGAGCAGGGACAAGAGGAGCTTTCTTT
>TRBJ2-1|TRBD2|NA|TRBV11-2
CASSWAGAYNEQFF
TGTGCCAGCAGCTGGGCGGGGGCCTACAATGAGCAGTTCTTC
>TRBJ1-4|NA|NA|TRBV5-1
CASREAGFGNEKLFF
TGCGCCAGCAGAGAGGCGGGGTTTGGTAATGAAAAACTGTTTTTT
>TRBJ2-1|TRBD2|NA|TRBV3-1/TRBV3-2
CASSGLAGYYNEQFF
TGTGCCAGCAGCGGACTAGCGGGCTATTACAATGAGCAGTTCTTC
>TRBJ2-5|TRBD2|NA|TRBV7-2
CASSSSGGAWQETQYF
TGTGCCAGCAGCTCCAGCGGGGGGGCCTGGCAAGAGACCCAGTACTTC
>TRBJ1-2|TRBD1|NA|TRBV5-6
CASSPWTGAYGYTF
TGTGCCAGCAGCCCTTGGACAGGGGCCTATGGCTACACCTTC
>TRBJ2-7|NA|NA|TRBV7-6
CASALSRSHEQYF
TGTGCCAGCGCTCTTTCTAGGTCGCACGAGCAGTACTTC
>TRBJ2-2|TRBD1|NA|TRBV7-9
CASSLGDRGNTGELFF
TGTGCCAGCAGCTTAGGGGACAGGGGGAACACCGGGGAGCTGTTTTTT
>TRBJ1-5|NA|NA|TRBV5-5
CASSFLPGQPQHF
TGTGCCAGCAGCTTTCTCCCCGGTCAGCCCCAGCATTTT
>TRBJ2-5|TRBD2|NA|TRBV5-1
CASSLGLAGGPGQETQYF
TGCGCCAGCAGCCTGGGACTAGCGGGGGGACCTGGTCAAGAGACCCAGTACTTC
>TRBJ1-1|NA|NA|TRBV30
CAWSAALNTEAFF
TGTGCCTGGAGTGCCGCGCTGAACACTGAAGCTTTCTTT
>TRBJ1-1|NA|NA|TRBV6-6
CASSPAPGANTEAFF
TGTGCCAGCAGCCCCGCCCCAGGGGCGAACACTGAAGCTTTCTTT
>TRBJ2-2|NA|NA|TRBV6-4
CASRGPGPNTGELFF
TGTGCCAGCAGAGGCCCAGGCCCGAACACCGGGGAGCTGTTTTTT
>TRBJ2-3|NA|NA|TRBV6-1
CASSDRGSPTDTQYF
TGTGCCAGCAGTGACCGAGGGTCTCCCACAGATACGCAGTATTTT
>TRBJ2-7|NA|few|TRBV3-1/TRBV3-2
CASSQDHGFEQYF
TGTGCCAGCAGCCAAGACCACGGTTTCGAGCAGTACTTC
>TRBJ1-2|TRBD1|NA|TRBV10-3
CATVKTGGHGYTF
TGTGCCACCGTGAAGACAGGGGGCCATGGCTACACCTTC
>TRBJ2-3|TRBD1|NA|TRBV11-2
CASSLAGGTQYF
TGTGCCAGCAGCTTAGCAGGGGGCACGCAGTATTTT
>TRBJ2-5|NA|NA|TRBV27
CASSLRGGLADKLGTQYF
TGTGCCAGCAGTTTAAGAGGAGGGCTAGCCGACAAATTGGGTACCCAGTACTTC
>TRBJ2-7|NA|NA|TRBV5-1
CASSLVTSKSEQYF
TGCGCCAGCAGCTTGGTCACTAGCAAGTCCGAGCAGTACTTC
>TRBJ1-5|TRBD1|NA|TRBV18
CASADPGQGHGGRTQHF
TGTGCCAGCGCCGACCCGGGACAGGGACACGGGGGTCGGACCCAGCATTTT
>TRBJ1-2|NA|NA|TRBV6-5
CASSYQGTGYTF
TGTGCCAGCAGTTACCAGGGTACTGGCTACACCTTC
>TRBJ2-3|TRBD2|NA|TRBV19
CASSPPSGGTDTQYF
TGTGCCAGTAGCCCCCCGAGCGGGGGGACAGATACGCAGTATTTT
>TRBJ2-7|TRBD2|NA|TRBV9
CASSVASGASGSYEQYF
TGTGCCAGCAGCGTAGCCTCTGGGGCTAGCGGGAGCTACGAGCAGTACTTC
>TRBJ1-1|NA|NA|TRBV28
CASSLRVRSTEAFF
TGTGCCAGCAGTCTACGGGTGAGATCCACTGAAGCTTTCTTT
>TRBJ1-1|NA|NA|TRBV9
CASSVVLAAEAFF
TGTGCCAGCAGCGTAGTCCTGGCAGCTGAAGCTTTCTTT
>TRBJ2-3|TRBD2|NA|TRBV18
CASSTGTSGAHTQYF
TGTGCCAGCTCAACCGGGACTAGCGGGGCCCATACGCAGTATTTT
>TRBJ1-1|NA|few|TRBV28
CASRPMGHEAFF
TGTGCCAGCAGACCCATGGGCCATGAAGCTTTCTTT